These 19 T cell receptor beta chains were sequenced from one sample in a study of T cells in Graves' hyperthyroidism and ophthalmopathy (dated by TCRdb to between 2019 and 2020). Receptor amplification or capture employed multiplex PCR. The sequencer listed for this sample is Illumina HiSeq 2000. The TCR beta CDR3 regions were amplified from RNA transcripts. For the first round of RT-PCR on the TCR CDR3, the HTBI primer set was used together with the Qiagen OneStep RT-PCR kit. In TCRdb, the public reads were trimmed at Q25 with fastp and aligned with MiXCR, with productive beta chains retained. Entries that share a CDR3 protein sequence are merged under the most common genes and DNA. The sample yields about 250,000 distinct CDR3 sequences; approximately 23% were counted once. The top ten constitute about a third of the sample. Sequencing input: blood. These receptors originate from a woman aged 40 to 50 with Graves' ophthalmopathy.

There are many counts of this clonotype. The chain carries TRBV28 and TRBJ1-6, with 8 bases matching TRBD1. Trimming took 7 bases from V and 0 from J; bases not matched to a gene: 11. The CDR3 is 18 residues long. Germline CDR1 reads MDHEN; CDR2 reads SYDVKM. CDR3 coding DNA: TGTGCCAGCACCCGGTCTCGGACAGGGAGCTCCTATAATTCACCCCTCCACTTT. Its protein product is CASTRSRTGSSYNSPLHF.

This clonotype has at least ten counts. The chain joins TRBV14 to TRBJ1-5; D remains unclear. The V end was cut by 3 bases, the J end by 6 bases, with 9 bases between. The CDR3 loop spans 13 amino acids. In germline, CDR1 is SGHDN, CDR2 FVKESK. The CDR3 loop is CASSHALGQPQHF. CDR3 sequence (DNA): TGTGCCAGCAGCCACGCCCTGGGTCAGCCCCAGCATTTT.

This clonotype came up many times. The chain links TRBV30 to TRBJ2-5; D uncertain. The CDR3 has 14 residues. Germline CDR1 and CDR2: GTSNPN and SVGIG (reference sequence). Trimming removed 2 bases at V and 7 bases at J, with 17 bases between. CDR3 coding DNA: TGTGCCTGGAGTCCGCCGGGCGGTATGGCGACCCAGTACTTC. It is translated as CAWSPPGGMATQYF.

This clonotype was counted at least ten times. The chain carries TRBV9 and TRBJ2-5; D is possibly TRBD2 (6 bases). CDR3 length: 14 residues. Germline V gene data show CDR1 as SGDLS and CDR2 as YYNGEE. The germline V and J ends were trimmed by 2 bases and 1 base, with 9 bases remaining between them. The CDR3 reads CASSVGGFQETQYF. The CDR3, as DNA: TGTGCCAGCAGCGTCGGGGGATTCCAAGAGACCCAGTACTTC.

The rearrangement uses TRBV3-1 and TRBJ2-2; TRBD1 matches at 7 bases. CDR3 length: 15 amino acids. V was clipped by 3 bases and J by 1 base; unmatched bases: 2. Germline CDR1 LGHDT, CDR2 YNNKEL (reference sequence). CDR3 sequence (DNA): TGTGCCAGCAGCCAGGGGACAGTGAACACCGGGGAGCTGTTTTTT. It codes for CASSQGTVNTGELFF.

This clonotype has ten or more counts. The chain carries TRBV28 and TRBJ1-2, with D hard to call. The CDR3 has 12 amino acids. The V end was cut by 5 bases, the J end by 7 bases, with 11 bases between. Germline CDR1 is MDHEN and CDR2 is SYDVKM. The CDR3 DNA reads TGTGCCAGCAGTATAAAACGGGTTGGCTACACCTTC. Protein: CASSIKRVGYTF.

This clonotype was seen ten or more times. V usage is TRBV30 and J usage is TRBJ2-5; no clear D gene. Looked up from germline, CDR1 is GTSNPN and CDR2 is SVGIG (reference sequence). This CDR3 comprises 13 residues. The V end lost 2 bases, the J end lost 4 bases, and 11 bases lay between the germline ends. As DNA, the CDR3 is TGTGCCTGGAGTCGAGAAACCGGAGAGACCCAGTACTTC. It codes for CAWSRETGETQYF.

CDR3 DNA: TGTGCCAGCAGTTTATCGGGGGGGGACAGGGTAACCGGGGAGCTGTTTTTT. This codes for CASSLSGGDRVTGELFF. The chain joins TRBV27 to TRBJ2-2, with 9 nucleotides matching TRBD1. The CDR3 spans 17 residues. The germline V gene has CDR1 MNHEY and CDR2 SMNVEV (reference sequence). V lost 0 bases and J lost 5; bases outside the gene matches: 7.

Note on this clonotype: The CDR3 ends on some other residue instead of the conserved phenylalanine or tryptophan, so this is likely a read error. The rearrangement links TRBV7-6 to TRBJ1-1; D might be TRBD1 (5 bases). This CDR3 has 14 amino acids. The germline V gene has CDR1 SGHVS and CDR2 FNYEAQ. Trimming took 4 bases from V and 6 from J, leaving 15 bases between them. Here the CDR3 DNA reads TGTGCCAGCAGCTCTGGGACCGGGCTACCTGAAGCTTTCTTA. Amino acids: CASSSGTGLPEAFL.

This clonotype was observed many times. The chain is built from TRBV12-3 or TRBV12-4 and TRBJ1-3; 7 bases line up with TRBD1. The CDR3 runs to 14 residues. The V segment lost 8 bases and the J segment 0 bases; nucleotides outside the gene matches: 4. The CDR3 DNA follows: TGTGCCAGCTGGGACAGCCTCTCTGGAAACACCATATATTTT. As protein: CASWDSLSGNTIYF.

Here the CDR3 DNA reads TGCGCCAGCAGCCAAGTCCGACGGGTTAATTCACCCCTCCACTTT. Its translation is CASSQVRRVNSPLHF. The chain recombines TRBV4-1 with TRBJ1-6; D is unclear. CDR1 and CDR2 (germline): MGHRA, YSYEKL. The CDR3 totals 15 residues. V was cut by 1 base and J by 6 bases, with 10 bases left in between.

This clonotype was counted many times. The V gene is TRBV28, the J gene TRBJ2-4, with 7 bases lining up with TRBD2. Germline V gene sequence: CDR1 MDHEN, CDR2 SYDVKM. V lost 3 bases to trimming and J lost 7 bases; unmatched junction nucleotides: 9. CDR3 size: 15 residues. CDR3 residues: CASSFGGRAGNIQYF. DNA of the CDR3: TGTGCCAGCAGTTTTGGTGGGAGGGCGGGGAACATTCAGTACTTC.

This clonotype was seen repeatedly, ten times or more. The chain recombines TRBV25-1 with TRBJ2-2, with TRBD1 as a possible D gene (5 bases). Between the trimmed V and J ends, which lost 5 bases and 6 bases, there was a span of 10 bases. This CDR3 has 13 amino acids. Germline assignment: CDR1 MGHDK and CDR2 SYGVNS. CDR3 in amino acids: CASSLGASGELFF. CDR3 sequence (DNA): TGTGCCAGCAGTTTAGGGGCGTCCGGGGAGCTGTTTTTT.

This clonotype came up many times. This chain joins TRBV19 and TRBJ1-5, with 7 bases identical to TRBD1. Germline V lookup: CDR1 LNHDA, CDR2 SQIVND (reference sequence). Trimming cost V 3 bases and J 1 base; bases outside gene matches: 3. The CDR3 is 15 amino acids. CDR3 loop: CASSIIQGSNQPQHF. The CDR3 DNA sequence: TGTGCCAGTAGTATCATACAGGGGAGCAATCAGCCCCAGCATTTT.

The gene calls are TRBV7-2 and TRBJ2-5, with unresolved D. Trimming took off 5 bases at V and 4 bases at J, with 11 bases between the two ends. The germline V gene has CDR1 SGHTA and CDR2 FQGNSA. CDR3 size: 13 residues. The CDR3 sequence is CASSQLSRETQYF. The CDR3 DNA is TGTGCCAGCAGCCAACTGAGTCGAGAGACCCAGTACTTC.

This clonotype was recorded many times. The CDR3 DNA is TGTGCCAGCAGCCCCACCCCCGGGACTAGCGACACCGGGGAGCTGTTTTTT. This encodes CASSPTPGTSDTGELFF. The chain joins TRBV4-2 to TRBJ2-2; 10 bases fit TRBD2. J gave up 3 bases and V 4 bases, and 8 bases lay outside the gene matches. The CDR3 length is 17 residues. Germline lookup yields CDR1 LGHNA and CDR2 YNFKEQ.

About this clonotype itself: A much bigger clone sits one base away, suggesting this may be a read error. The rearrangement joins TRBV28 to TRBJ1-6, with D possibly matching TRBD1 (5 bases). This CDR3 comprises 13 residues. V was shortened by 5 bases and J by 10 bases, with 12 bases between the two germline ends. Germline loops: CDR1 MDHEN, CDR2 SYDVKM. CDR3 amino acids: CASSTKQVSPLHF. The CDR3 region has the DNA TGTGCCAGCAGTACCAAACAGGTCTCACCCCTCCACTTT.

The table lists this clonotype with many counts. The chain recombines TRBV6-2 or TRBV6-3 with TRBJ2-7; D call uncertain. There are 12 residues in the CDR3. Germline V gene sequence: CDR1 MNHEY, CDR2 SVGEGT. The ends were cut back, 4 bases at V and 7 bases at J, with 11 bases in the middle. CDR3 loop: CASSLAIGEQYF. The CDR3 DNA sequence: TGTGCCAGCAGTTTGGCTATTGGGGAGCAGTACTTC.

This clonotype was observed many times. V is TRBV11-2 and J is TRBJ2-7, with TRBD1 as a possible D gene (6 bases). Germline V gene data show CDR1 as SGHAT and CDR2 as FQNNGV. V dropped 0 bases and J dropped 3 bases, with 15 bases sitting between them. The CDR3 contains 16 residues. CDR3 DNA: TGTGCCAGCAGCTTAGATCCCGGGACAAACCTCTACGAGCAGTACTTC. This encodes CASSLDPGTNLYEQYF.